These T cell receptor beta chains were read from a single sample in a study of cytomegalovirus exposure and HLA in healthy donors. Some clones are missing from TCRdb's copy, which holds only in-frame ones; the method was immunoSEQ multiplex PCR. This sample has 150,000 to 200,000 clones, with roughly 80% found just once. The sequenced material came from PBMCs. These receptors were taken from a man aged 35-49 years in good health and CMV-seronegative. The CDR3 runs from the conserved cysteine through the conserved F or W. The D gene is left open where the match is weak. Only part of the rows carry a size: once, few, many, or a class if the clone is expanded.

TRBD2	TRBV2	TRBJ2-1	NA	TGTGCCAGCAGTCTTACTAGCGGGAGTCTCGATGAGCAGTTCTTC	CASSLTSGSLDEQFF
TRBD1	TRBV19	TRBJ1-6	NA	TGTGCCAGTAGTATTGGGACAGGGTCTAATTCACCCCTCCACTTT	CASSIGTGSNSPLHF
NA	TRBV29-1	TRBJ2-7	NA	TGCAGCGTTCGGGCAGGGTCCTACGAGCAGTACTTC	CSVRAGSYEQYF
NA	TRBV5-4	TRBJ1-4	NA	TGTGCCAGCAGCTCCGACAGGAAAGAAAAACTGTTTTTT	CASSSDRKEKLFF
TRBD1	TRBV7-2	TRBJ2-1	once	TGTGCCAGCAGCTTGTCCCTAGGACAGGGGGGGGATGAGCAGTTCTTC	CASSLSLGQGGDEQFF
NA	TRBV4-3	TRBJ1-2	NA	TGCGCCAGCAGCCAAGATCAGGTTGGCTATGGCTACACCTTC	CASSQDQVGYGYTF
TRBD2	TRBV5-4	TRBJ2-6	NA	TGTGCCAGCAGCACCGGACTAGCGGGAGTCTCTGGGGCCAACGTCCTGACTTTC	CASSTGLAGVSGANVLTF
NA	TRBV12-5	TRBJ2-2	NA	TGTGCTAGTGGACCCCGAGGGGGTGGTGTTACCGGGGAGCTGTTTTTT	CASGPRGGGVTGELFF
TRBD1	TRBV7-2	TRBJ1-2	NA	TGTGCCAGCAGCCCGACAGGGACTGGCGGCTACACCTTC	CASSPTGTGGYTF
TRBD2	TRBV30	TRBJ2-1	few	TGTGCCTGGAACCGGGGACTAGCGAGGAATGAGCAGTTCTTC	CAWNRGLARNEQFF
NA	TRBV19	TRBJ2-5	NA	TGTGCCAGTAGTATAGCTAGACGACTACCACAAGAGACCCAGTACTTC	CASSIARRLPQETQYF
TRBD2	TRBV11-2	TRBJ2-2	NA	TGTGCCAGCAGCGTAACGGCTAGCGGGAGTATCGGGGAGCTGTTTTTT	CASSVTASGSIGELFF
TRBD2	TRBV4-1	TRBJ2-1	NA	TGCGCCAGCAGCGTACTAGCGGGGCCGAGGGGGCATGAGCAGTTCTTC	CASSVLAGPRGHEQFF
TRBD1	TRBV10-3	TRBJ2-3	once	TGTGCCATCAGTGAGAGCGACAGGGATAGCACAGATACGCAGTATTTT	CAISESDRDSTDTQYF
NA	TRBV9	TRBJ2-1	NA	TGTGCCAGCAGCCCCCGGGAGGGACAGTTCTACAATGAGCAGTTCTTC	CASSPREGQFYNEQFF
TRBD2	TRBV4-3	TRBJ2-7	few	TGCGCCAGCAGCCTCCGGGCGGGGGACTTCGGGGAGCAGTACTTC	CASSLRAGDFGEQYF